The next 30 T cell receptor beta chains were all read from a single sample in a study of vaccination effects on CD4 cells after COVID-19 (dated by TCRdb to about 2022). Receptor libraries were prepared by the immunoSEQ multiplex PCR assay. The clones in this table, taken by TCRdb from immuneACCESS, are in-frame only. Not every clone is retained; where verified, under half of the shortfall comes from an unresolved V gene, and the cause of the rest is unknown. The sample table records tens of thousands of clones; around 70% of these occur just once. Less than 2% of the sample rests with the top ten. In the ViraFEST assay, PBMC were stimulated with viral peptide pools, and antigen-specific CD4+ T cell clonotypes were then identified by expansion using TCR sequencing. After roughly 11 days of culture, CD4+ T cells were isolated with the EasySep CD4+ T cell isolation kit. Two doses of either the BNT162b2 or the mRNA-1273 mRNA SARS-CoV-2 vaccine were administered to participants.

No antigen is known for these receptors. The sample was CD4+ T cells from PBMCs cultured with HCoV-229E spike peptides, taken after COVID-19 vaccination. The cell subset or site label, as the study defines it: HCoV-229E spike overlapping peptide pool stimulation. These receptors came from a human donor who received a COVID-19 vaccine.

The rearrangement links TRBV5-1 to TRBJ1-2; D may be TRBD1 (5 bases). V dropped 4 bases and J dropped 8 bases, with 18 bases sitting between them. Germline CDR1 is SGHRS and CDR2 is YFSETQ. The CDR3 runs 14 residues. The CDR3 DNA sequence: TGCGCCAGCAGCGCTGAGGATCCGTGGGGGGGCTACACCTTC. Protein sequence: CASSAEDPWGGYTF.

This clone was seen a few times. The chain is built from TRBV10-3 and TRBJ2-6; D is unresolved. This CDR3 spans 14 amino acids. Germline V gene lookup returns CDR1 ENHRY and CDR2 SYGVKD. The ends were cut back, 2 bases at V and 3 bases at J, with 5 bases in the middle. This CDR3 reads CAISEPRGANVLTF. The CDR3 coding sequence is TGTGCCATCAGTGAGCCTCGTGGGGCCAACGTCCTGACTTTC.

This clone occurred a few times. The CDR3 reads CASSGASYEQYV. CDR3 DNA sequence: TGTGCCAGCAGTGGCGCCTCCTACGAGCAGTACGTC. The chain links TRBV6-6 to TRBJ2-7, with unresolved D. CDR3 length: 12 residues. V lost 5 bases to trimming and J lost 0 bases, with 5 bases between them. From germline, CDR1 is MNHNY and CDR2 SVGAGI (reference sequence).

The chain links TRBV6-5 to TRBJ1-2, with TRBD1 matching 7 bases. This CDR3 is built from 14 residues. V lost 8 bases to trimming and J lost 4 bases; unmatched junction nucleotides: 10. The germline CDR1 and CDR2 sequences are MNHEY and SVGAGI. CDR3 DNA sequence: TGTGCCAGCTGGGGAGGGGGCAAGGGCTATGGCTACACCTTC. This codes for CASWGGGKGYGYTF.

V and J are TRBV4-3 and TRBJ1-4, with unresolved D. CDR3 length: 14 amino acids. The germline V and J ends were trimmed by 0 bases and 0 bases, with 2 bases remaining between them. CDR1 LGHNA and CDR2 YSLEER come from the germline V gene. The CDR3 reads CASSQETTNEKLFF. The CDR3 DNA sequence: TGCGCCAGCAGCCAAGAGACAACTAATGAAAAACTGTTTTTT.

This clone has only one observation. This chain links TRBV19 with TRBJ2-5, with 8 bases fitting TRBD1. The trim removed 7 bases at V and 3 bases at J, leaving 10 bases unmatched. CDR3 length equals 15 residues. Germline loops: CDR1 LNHDA, CDR2 SQIVND (reference sequence). DNA for the CDR3: TGTGCCAGTAAAGATCGGACAGGGAGCGAAGAGACCCAGTACTTC. Translated, it gives CASKDRTGSEETQYF.

The J gene is TRBJ2-2, the V gene TRBV5-1, with 9 bases matching TRBD1. Germline CDR1 reads SGHRS; CDR2 reads YFSETQ. This CDR3 is 16 amino acids long. Losses at the gene ends were 1 base for V and 5 bases for J; bases not matched to a gene: 6. CDR3 sequence reads: CASSLLQGAWTGELFF. The CDR3 DNA follows: TGCGCCAGCAGCTTGTTACAGGGGGCGTGGACCGGGGAGCTGTTTTTT.

The genes are TRBV6-4 and TRBJ1-3; 11 bases agree with TRBD1. This CDR3 is 14 amino acids long. J lost 4 bases, V lost 7 bases, and 3 bases had no gene match. CDR1 MRHNA and CDR2 SNTAGT come from the germline V gene. For the CDR3, the DNA is TGTGCCAGCAACGGACAGGGGGCGGGAAACACCATATATTTT. Translated: CASNGQGAGNTIYF.

This clone was picked up a small number of times. The chain carries TRBV5-1 and TRBJ2-3; either TRBD1 or TRBD2 may fit D (6 bases each). Germline loops: CDR1 SGHRS, CDR2 YFSETQ. Trimming took off 4 bases at V and 3 bases at J, with 9 bases between the two ends. The length of the CDR3 is 13 residues. The CDR3 DNA reads as TGCGCCAGCAGCGCGGGACATACAGATACGCAGTATTTT. Its translation: CASSAGHTDTQYF. Filled out from reference TRBV5-1 and TRBJ2-3, the complete variable domain reads KAGVTQTPRYLIKTRGQQVTLSCSPISGHRSVSWYQQTPGQGLQFLFEYFSETQRNKGNFPGRFSGRQFSNSRSEMNVSTLELGDSALYLCASSAGHTDTQYFGPGTRLTVL.

This chain links TRBV3-1 (or the pseudogene TRBV3-2) with TRBJ2-5; tentative D call: TRBD1 (7 bases). The CDR3 consists of 15 residues. The germline V gene has CDR1 LGHDT and CDR2 YNNKEL (reference sequence). Deletions cut 3 bases from V and 5 bases from J, with 16 bases between. This CDR3 is CASSHPGGRMETQYF. DNA for the CDR3: TGTGCCAGCAGCCATCCAGGGGGGCGAATGGAGACCCAGTACTTC.

In this sample, this clone turned up a few times. This chain links TRBV18 with TRBJ2-3; perhaps TRBD1 as D (6 bases). V dropped 3 bases and J dropped 0 bases, with 10 bases sitting between them. The CDR3 has 15 amino acids. Germline values: CDR1 KGHSH, CDR2 LQKENI. CDR3: CASSPPGHSTDTQYF. The CDR3 nucleotides are TGTGCCAGCTCACCTCCGGGACACAGCACAGATACGCAGTATTTT.

The CDR3 region has the DNA TGTGCCTGGACCAGGGGGTATGGCTACACCTTC. The encoded protein is CAWTRGYGYTF. V is TRBV30 and J is TRBJ1-2, with TRBD1 identical over 7 bases. This CDR3 has 11 residues. Trimming took 4 bases from V and 5 from J; bases not matched to a gene: 1. CDR1 and CDR2 (germline): GTSNPN, SVGIG (reference sequence). Full variable domain (missing parts from reference TRBV30 and TRBJ1-2): SQTIHQWPATLVQPVGSPLSLECTVEGTSNPNLYWYRQAAGRGLQLLFYSVGIGQISSEVPQNLSASRPQDRQFILSSKKLLLSDSGFYLCAWTRGYGYTFGSGTRLTVV.

This chain uses TRBV10-3 with TRBJ1-5, with a tentative D call TRBD1 (6 bases). The germline V gene encodes CDR1 ENHRY and CDR2 SYGVKD. V shed 6 bases and J shed 9 bases, with 18 bases lying between them. The CDR3 loop spans 14 amino acids. CDR3 in amino acids: CAIRLTGPEGPQHF. CDR3 DNA sequence: TGTGCCATCAGACTCACAGGGCCGGAGGGGCCCCAGCATTTT.

The genes are TRBV28 and TRBJ1-1; 8 nucleotides line up with TRBD1. The V and J ends lost 2 bases and 5 bases, in that order; junction bases with no gene match: 7. CDR1 MDHEN and CDR2 SYDVKM come from the germline V gene. The CDR3 spans 15 residues. CDR3 in amino acids: CASSLQQGAYTEAFF. The CDR3 nucleotides read TGTGCCAGCAGTTTACAGCAGGGGGCATATACTGAAGCTTTCTTT.

CDR3 DNA: TGTGCCAGCAGCAGGGACCGTGGCGCCTACGAGCAGTACGTC. It is translated as CASSRDRGAYEQYV. The chain recombines TRBV11-2 with TRBJ2-7; tentatively, D is TRBD1 or TRBD2 (5 bases each). This CDR3 comprises 14 residues. The V gene's germline CDR1 is SGHAT and CDR2 FQNNGV. Trimming removed 5 bases at V and 2 bases at J, with 13 bases between.

The gene calls are TRBV7-2 and TRBJ2-7; D perhaps matches TRBD2 (6 bases). Trimming pared 2 bases from V and 4 bases from J, leaving 12 bases between. CDR1 is SGHTA, CDR2 FQGNSA, per germline. CDR3 length equals 14 residues. The CDR3 DNA follows: TGTGCCAGCAGCTTACGAGGCGGGGAATACGAGCAGTACGTC. It encodes CASSLRGGEYEQYV.

This clone was counted only a few times. This chain links TRBV5-1 with TRBJ2-3; D possibly uses TRBD1 or TRBD2 (5 bases each). Germline CDR1 SGHRS, CDR2 YFSETQ. The CDR3 extends over 13 amino acids. V was clipped by 4 bases and J by 0 bases, with 6 bases between them. CDR3 bases: TGCGCCAGCAGCCGGGACAGCACAGATACGCAGTATTTT. Amino acid sequence: CASSRDSTDTQYF.

This clone appeared a few times. This sequence joins TRBV2 and TRBJ2-1; 11 bases fit TRBD2. V was pared by 3 bases and J by 3 bases, with 7 bases of the junction left unmatched. Germline CDR1 and CDR2: SNHLY and FYNNEI. CDR3 length: 17 amino acids. The CDR3: CASSDRLAGGIYNEQFF. The CDR3 coding sequence is TGTGCCAGCAGTGACCGTCTAGCGGGGGGTATCTACAATGAGCAGTTCTTC. Full variable domain (remainder filled in from reference TRBV2 and TRBJ2-1): EPEVTQTPSHQVTQMGQEVILRCVPISNHLYFYWYRQILGQKVEFLVSFYNNEISEKSEIFDDQFSVERPDGSNFTLKIRSTKLEDSAMYFCASSDRLAGGIYNEQFFGPGTRLTVL.

This clone was detected only a few times. This chain connects TRBV3-1 (or the pseudogene TRBV3-2) to TRBJ2-1, with TRBD1 matching 9 bases. Germline lookup yields CDR1 LGHDT and CDR2 YNNKEL (reference sequence). CDR3 length: 15 amino acids. V shed 8 bases and J 8 bases; nucleotides not matched to a gene: 13. The CDR3, as DNA: TGTGCCAGCTGCCTCGGGACAGGGAATGGCTATGAGCAGTTCTTC. This sequence encodes CASCLGTGNGYEQFF.

There are a few counts of this clone. The CDR3, as DNA: TGTGCCAGCAGCTTGGGAGGGACAGGGGGCAAGGAGACCCAGTACTTC. It encodes CASSLGGTGGKETQYF. V gene TRBV5-6 combines with J gene TRBJ2-5, with 12 bases lining up with TRBD1. In germline, CDR1 is SGHDT, CDR2 YYEEEE. V shed 0 bases, J shed 5 bases, and the junction held 5 bases outside the gene matches. The CDR3 is made up of 16 amino acids. Together with reference TRBV5-6 and TRBJ2-5, the CDR3 gives the full variable domain: DAGVTQSPTHLIKTRGQQVTLRCSPKSGHDTVSWYQQALGQGPQFIFQYYEEEERQRGNFPDRFSGHQFPNYSSELNVNALLLGDSALYLCASSLGGTGGKETQYFGPGTRLLVL.

The CDR3: CASSLHQPGTDTQYF. The DNA for the CDR3 is TGTGCCAGCAGCTTACATCAGCCCGGGACAGATACGCAGTATTTT. The J gene is TRBJ2-3, the V gene TRBV7-2, with D hard to call. Trimming cost V 2 bases and J 3 bases, with 12 bases left between them. Germline CDR1 and CDR2: SGHTA and FQGNSA. The CDR3 loop spans 15 amino acids.

A single count supports this clone. The chain couples TRBV18 to TRBJ2-2; D remains ambiguous. The CDR3 is 15 residues long. The ends were cut back, 1 base at V and 2 bases at J, with 8 bases in the middle. Germline CDR1 reads KGHSH; CDR2 reads LQKENI. The CDR3 here is CASSPQGVNTGELFF. In nucleotides, the CDR3 is TGTGCCAGCTCACCACAGGGTGTTAACACCGGGGAGCTGTTTTTT.

The V gene is TRBV10-1, the J gene TRBJ2-3, with D maybe TRBD1 (5 bases). V dropped 3 bases and J dropped 1 base, with 11 bases sitting between them. Germline values: CDR1 WNHNN, CDR2 SYGVQD (reference sequence). The CDR3 spans 15 residues. The CDR3 nucleotides read TGCGCCAGCAGTGACCAGGGCCAAGGCACAGATACGCAGTATTTT. The encoded protein is CASSDQGQGTDTQYF.

The chain combines TRBV6-5 with TRBJ2-5, with D possibly matching TRBD2 (5 bases). From germline, CDR1 is MNHEY and CDR2 SVGAGI. Trimming left V 2 bases short and J 2 bases short, with 15 bases between. CDR3 length: 16 amino acids. CDR3 in DNA: TGTGCCAGCAGTTACCACCGGAGGAGCCCACAAGAGACCCAGTACTTC. Amino acids: CASSYHRRSPQETQYF.

The V call is TRBV6-2 or TRBV6-3, the J call TRBJ2-7; D is ambiguous. Per germline, CDR1 MNHEY and CDR2 SVGEGT. The V end lost 2 bases, the J end lost 1 base, and 6 bases lay between the germline ends. CDR3 length: 13 amino acids. CDR3 residues: CASSYGHSYEQYV. CDR3 in DNA: TGTGCCAGCAGTTACGGTCATTCCTACGAGCAGTACGTC.

This clone was recorded a few times. This chain connects TRBV5-8 to TRBJ2-1; D is possibly TRBD1 (5 bases). Germline V gene data show CDR1 as SGHTS and CDR2 as YDEGEE. The CDR3 has 16 residues. Trimming shortened V by 1 base and J by 0 bases, and 11 bases separated the two germline ends. The CDR3: CASSLLRTISYNEQFF. CDR3 DNA: TGTGCCAGCAGCTTGTTGCGGACAATCTCCTACAATGAGCAGTTCTTC.

The V call is TRBV6-5, the J call TRBJ1-3; no clear D. The CDR3 spans 12 residues. The germline V gene encodes CDR1 MNHEY and CDR2 SVGAGI. Trimming removed 6 bases at V and 2 bases at J, with 5 bases between. This CDR3 is CASRGTGNTIYF. The CDR3 DNA reads TGTGCCAGCAGGGGTACTGGAAACACCATATATTTT.

The rearrangement joins TRBV24-1 to TRBJ2-2; 7 bases align to TRBD1. The CDR3 totals 15 residues. The V gene end was trimmed by 3 bases and the J gene end by 6 bases; junction bases not matched to a gene: 6. Germline loops: CDR1 KGHDR, CDR2 SFDVKD. CDR3: CATSDTLQGSGELFF. CDR3 bases: TGTGCCACCAGTGATACGCTACAGGGGTCCGGGGAGCTGTTTTTT.

CDR3: CASSNTGLGGYEQYV. CDR3 DNA sequence: TGTGCCAGCTCCAACACCGGGCTGGGGGGATACGAGCAGTACGTC. V usage is TRBV6-5 and J usage is TRBJ2-7, with D tentatively TRBD2 (6 bases). CDR1 MNHEY and CDR2 SVGAGI come from the germline V gene. The CDR3 loop spans 15 amino acids. V was trimmed by 8 bases and J by 4 bases, leaving 21 bases between them.

The CDR3 protein is CASSYTGTGGSDTQYF. The CDR3 DNA is TGTGCCAGCAGTTACACTGGGACAGGGGGCTCCGATACGCAGTATTTT. The rearrangement uses TRBV6-5 and TRBJ2-3; 12 nucleotides agree with TRBD1. Trimming at V came to 2 bases and at J to 6 bases, leaving 6 bases not matched to a gene. This CDR3 is built from 16 residues. The germline V gene encodes CDR1 MNHEY and CDR2 SVGAGI.